The 4 T cell receptor beta chains below were found in one sample sequenced in a study of CD8 T cells in cerebrospinal fluid in Alzheimer's disease. TCRdb reanalyzed the 10x single-cell sequencing reads, giving one entry per CDR3 protein sequence and no DNA. Its table lists more than 1,000 distinct CDR3 sequences. Sequencing was done on a sample of cerebrospinal fluid. These receptor sequences come from a human donor with mild cognitive impairment.

This clonotype counts as medium-sized by frequency. The rearrangement links TRBV9 to TRBJ2-1; TCRdb reports TRBD1, a call that lacks DNA to check it against. The CDR3 runs to 15 residues. The V gene's germline CDR1 is SGDLS and CDR2 YYNGEE. The CDR3 protein is CASSVAGGGTNEQFF.

This clonotype is called large based on its frequency. The CDR3 sequence is CASSLVVSTEAFF. This chain connects TRBV5-1 to TRBJ1-1. This CDR3 region has 13 residues. Germline CDR1 is SGHRS and CDR2 is YFSETQ.

According to its frequency, this clonotype is large (0.1 to 1%). V and J are TRBV7-2 and TRBJ2-2; TCRdb's D call of TRBD2 is untestable without DNA. CDR1 and CDR2 from the germline V gene are SGHTA and FQGNSA. The CDR3 has 16 amino acids. The CDR3 reads CASSLRRGVDTGELFF.

By frequency, this clonotype is medium-sized (0.01 to 0.1%). This chain uses TRBV20-1 with TRBJ1-2; TCRdb selects TRBD1, and the lack of DNA leaves this call unchecked. The CDR3 sequence is 14 residues long. Germline CDR1 is DFQATT and CDR2 is SNEGSKA (reference sequence). The CDR3: CSASGGARDYGYTF.